The clone carrying this T cell receptor (beta chain) was observed a handful of times. The antigen is not known. Following RNA extraction, reverse transcription yielded cDNA that acted as the sequencing template. Here immunoSEQ multiplex PCR was the method, and the copy in TCRdb shows in-frame clones only, minus some. The table has roughly 120,000 clones, less than 70% seen once. The sample belongs to a study of CD8+ T cells in alopecia areata. Study information: Treated patients took oral tofacitinib at 5 to 10 mg twice daily.

Study-level results: Tofacitinib yielded significantly lower scalp clonality and fewer expanded CD8+ clones among the top 100.

Treatment reported: oral pan-JAK inhibitor, 5-10 mg twice daily. The sequenced sample was CD4+ T cells sorted from blood, obtained at week 24, from a patient treated with tofacitinib. This receptor was identified in a human donor with alopecia areata.

This chain's CDR3 is CSVADNEQYF. CDR3 in DNA: TGCAGCGTTGCAGATAACGAGCAGTACTTC. V and J are TRBV29-1 and TRBJ2-7; D is ambiguous. CDR1 SQVTM and CDR2 ANQGSEA come from the germline V gene. The CDR3 sequence is 10 residues long. Trimming left V 4 bases short and J 5 bases short, with 6 bases between.